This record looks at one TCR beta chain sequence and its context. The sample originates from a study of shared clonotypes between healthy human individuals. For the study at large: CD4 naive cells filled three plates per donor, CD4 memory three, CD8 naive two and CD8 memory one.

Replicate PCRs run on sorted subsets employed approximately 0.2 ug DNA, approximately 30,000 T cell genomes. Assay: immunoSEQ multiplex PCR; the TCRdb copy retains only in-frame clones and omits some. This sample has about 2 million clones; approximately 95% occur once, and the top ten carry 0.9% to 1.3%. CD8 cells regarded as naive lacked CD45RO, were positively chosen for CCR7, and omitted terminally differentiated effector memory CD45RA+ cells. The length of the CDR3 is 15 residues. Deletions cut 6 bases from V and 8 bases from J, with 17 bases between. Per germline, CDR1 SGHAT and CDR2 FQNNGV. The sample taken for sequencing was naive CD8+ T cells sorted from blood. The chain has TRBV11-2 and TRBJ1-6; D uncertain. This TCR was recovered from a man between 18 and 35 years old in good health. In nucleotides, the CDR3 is TGTGCCAGCAGTCCAGCGGCTAGTCGCGATTCACCCCTCCACTTT. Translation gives CASSPAASRDSPLHF.